The 10 T cell receptor beta chains listed next were all sequenced from one sample in a study of Ad26.COV2.S vaccination and SARS-CoV-2 variants (dated by TCRdb to the early 2020s). The meaning of the sample's treatment or condition label: 19 received Ad26.COV2.S at low or high dose, single or two shots; 5 received placebo; per-sample allocation not given. Repertoires of vaccine and placebo recipients were sequenced from samples taken on day 63 after the first injection. The library came from the immunoSEQ multiplex PCR assay. TCRdb took this table from immuneACCESS and kept in-frame rearrangements with V and J called. Such tables lack part of the clones; where checked against another copy, unresolved V genes explain under half of the gap, and the rest is unexplained. This sample gives around 320,000 clones in total; about 86% of them show up just once. The ten largest account for more than 1.5% of the sample.

The sample here was peripheral blood, taken in a trial of Ad26.COV2.S vaccine versus placebo. These receptors were collected from a person aged 18-60 years who received the Ad26.COV2.S COVID-19 vaccine or a placebo.

V is TRBV5-1 and J is TRBJ2-2; the match to TRBD2 covers 10 bases. The junction had 7 bases not matched to a gene; V was cut back by 2 bases and J by 0 bases. The CDR3 extends over 18 amino acids. The germline V gene encodes CDR1 SGHRS and CDR2 YFSETQ. Here the CDR3 reads CASSFKPAGGANTGELFF. The CDR3 DNA reads as TGCGCCAGCAGCTTTAAACCAGCGGGGGGGGCGAACACCGGGGAGCTGTTTTTT. Full variable domain (rest looked up from reference TRBV5-1 and TRBJ2-2): KAGVTQTPRYLIKTRGQQVTLSCSPISGHRSVSWYQQTPGQGLQFLFEYFSETQRNKGNFPGRFSGRQFSNSRSEMNVSTLELGDSALYLCASSFKPAGGANTGELFFGEGSRLTVL.

The V gene is TRBV10-3, the J gene TRBJ1-2, with no clear D. Germline values: CDR1 ENHRY, CDR2 SYGVKD. Between the trimmed V and J ends, which lost 6 bases and 8 bases, there was a span of 22 bases. The CDR3 consists of 15 residues. The CDR3 nucleotides are TGTGCCATCAGCCTCGCTCGACGGACCTCGGGGGGCTACACCTTC. This translates into CAISLARRTSGGYTF.

The chain carries TRBV6-5 and TRBJ1-4, with D unclear. The CDR3 is 16 amino acids. V was shortened by 0 bases and J by 7 bases, with 15 bases between the two germline ends. Per germline, CDR1 MNHEY and CDR2 SVGAGI. The CDR3 is CASSYSSANTVEKLFF. In DNA form, the CDR3 reads TGTGCCAGCAGTTACTCCTCGGCCAACACGGTTGAAAAACTGTTTTTT.

J is TRBJ2-1 and V is TRBV4-1, with TRBD2 matching over 8 bases. The J segment lost 4 bases and the V segment lost 3 bases, leaving 8 bases of the junction unmatched. Germline assignment: CDR1 MGHRA and CDR2 YSYEKL. This CDR3 has 16 amino acids. This CDR3 reads CASSHPLSGKYNEQFF. The DNA of the CDR3 is TGCGCCAGCAGCCACCCCCTTAGCGGGAAATACAATGAGCAGTTCTTC.

With respect to this clone: The same CDR3 can be traced to other DNA sequences in this sample. The chain joins TRBV10-3 to TRBJ1-3, with a tentative D call TRBD1 (5 bases). Trimming shortened V by 8 bases and J by 3 bases, and 5 bases separated the two germline ends. This CDR3 spans 11 amino acids. Germline assignment: CDR1 ENHRY and CDR2 SYGVKD. CDR3 region: CAIGGGNTIYF. In nucleotides, the CDR3 is TGTGCCATCGGGGGTGGAAACACCATATATTTT.

The V call is TRBV27, the J call TRBJ1-2; D uncertain. The V and J ends lost 0 bases and 5 bases respectively, with 10 bases between them. CDR1 is MNHEY and CDR2 is SMNVEV in the germline V gene (reference sequence). This CDR3 region has 14 residues. CDR3 sequence: CASSLSGKAYGYTF. Written as DNA, the CDR3 is TGTGCCAGCAGTTTATCAGGGAAGGCTTATGGCTACACCTTC.

The chain employs TRBV18 and TRBJ2-3, with 8 bases lining up with TRBD2. The CDR3 covers 15 residues. V gave up 3 bases and J gave up 1 base; unmatched junction bases: 3. In germline, CDR1 is KGHSH, CDR2 LQKENI. In DNA, the CDR3 is TGTGCCAGCTCACCGCTAGCGGGTGGCACAGATACGCAGTATTTT. It translates to CASSPLAGGTDTQYF.

The CDR3 DNA follows: TGTGCCAGCAGCCGAATGGGGGGAAACGAGCAGTACTTC. It is translated as CASSRMGGNEQYF. The chain couples TRBV3-1 (or the pseudogene TRBV3-2) to TRBJ2-7; D perhaps matches TRBD2 (6 bases). Germline V gene sequence: CDR1 LGHDT, CDR2 YNNKEL (reference sequence). The CDR3 extends over 13 amino acids. V gave up 4 bases and J gave up 5 bases, with 12 bases separating them.

Only one count was recorded for this clone. The chain uses TRBV20-1 and TRBJ1-2; D uncertain. V lost 6 bases and J 3 bases, leaving 5 bases between the germline ends. The CDR3 covers 10 residues. CDR1 is DFQATT, CDR2 SNEGSKA, per germline (reference sequence). For the CDR3, the DNA is TGCAGTGCCGCCCACTATGGCTACACCTTC. Encoded protein: CSAAHYGYTF.

The chain is built from TRBV6-5 and TRBJ2-7; TRBD1 agrees at 11 bases. The CDR3 loop spans 15 amino acids. V lost 4 bases, J lost 2 bases, and 4 bases stayed unmatched. Germline V lookup: CDR1 MNHEY, CDR2 SVGAGI. The CDR3 DNA sequence: TGTGCCAGCAGTTCCAGGACAGGGGGCGCCTACGAGCAGTACTTC. Translated: CASSSRTGGAYEQYF.